This TCR beta chain was captured by sequencing in a study of control samples from healthy donors and cancer patients. This clone came up once. This table comes from immunoSEQ multiplex PCR, and its TCRdb copy is limited to in-frame clones, with some not included. The sample records about 92,000 clones, roughly 86% being singletons. The CDR3 covers 15 residues. Germline lookup yields CDR1 MNHEY and CDR2 SVGAGI. V lost 0 bases, J lost 3 bases, and 9 bases lay in between. Material: blood. The genes are TRBV6-5 and TRBJ2-1, with D possibly matching TRBD1 (6 bases). The receptor was derived from a woman between 55 and 75 years old in good health. As DNA, the CDR3 is TGTGCCAGCAGTTACTCTGGACAGAACTACAATGAGCAGTTCTTC. It encodes CASSYSGQNYNEQFF.